Shown below are 11 T cell receptor beta chains from a single sample sequenced in a study of coeliac disease. The table came from immunoSEQ multiplex PCR; TCRdb's copy has only in-frame clones and leaves some out. The sample holds approximately 1,600 clones; 64% are singletons and the top ten take about 25%. Sample: intraepithelial lymphocytes from the gut. Source of these receptors: a woman in her 50s with celiac disease on a gluten-free diet.

This clone was seen only a few times. The J gene is TRBJ1-2, the V gene TRBV5-1; D perhaps matches TRBD1 (5 bases). CDR3 length: 15 residues. V was pared by 0 bases and J by 1 base, with 10 bases between. CDR1 SGHRS and CDR2 YFSETQ come from the germline V gene. DNA of the CDR3: TGCGCCAGCAGCTTGGACAGGAGTTATAACTATGGCTACACCTTC. It codes for CASSLDRSYNYGYTF.

This rearrangement joins TRBV6-4 to TRBJ2-6; D is possibly TRBD2 (5 bases). This CDR3 contains 15 residues. The germline gives CDR1 MRHNA, CDR2 SNTAGT. V lost 5 bases and J 2 bases, leaving 10 bases between the germline ends. For the CDR3, the DNA is TGTGCCAGCAGTAGCGGCAGGCCTGGGGCCAACGTCCTGACTTTC. The encoded protein is CASSSGRPGANVLTF.

V and J are TRBV27 and TRBJ1-4; maybe TRBD1 (5 bases). V dropped 2 bases and J dropped 3 bases, with 22 bases sitting between them. The CDR3 consists of 19 residues. Germline CDR1 reads MNHEY; CDR2 reads SMNVEV (reference sequence). DNA for the CDR3: TGTGCCAGCAGTTTAACTCCCCCGGGAGGGGAAAAAGCTAATGAAAAACTGTTTTTT. This gives the protein CASSLTPPGGEKANEKLFF.

The rearrangement links TRBV5-1 to TRBJ2-7; 7 bases line up with TRBD2. Trimming took 0 bases from V and 3 from J; bases not matched to a gene: 6. There are 15 residues in the CDR3. Looked up from germline, CDR1 is SGHRS and CDR2 is YFSETQ. CDR3 DNA: TGCGCCAGCAGCTTGGTGGTGGGAGGGAACTACGAGCAGTACTTC. It translates to CASSLVVGGNYEQYF.

The rearrangement joins TRBV7-2 to TRBJ2-2, with D perhaps matching TRBD1 (6 bases). The V end lost 1 base, the J end lost 7 bases, and 7 bases lay between the germline ends. Germline assignment: CDR1 SGHTA and CDR2 FQGNSA. The CDR3 is made up of 13 amino acids. The CDR3 coding sequence is TGTGCCAGCAGCTTAGAGGGACACGGGGAGCTGTTTTTT. Amino acid sequence: CASSLEGHGELFF.

The chain links TRBV28 to TRBJ2-3; 7 positions agree with TRBD2. V was clipped by 6 bases and J by 0 bases; unmatched bases: 3. Germline CDR1 reads MDHEN; CDR2 reads SYDVKM. This CDR3 region has 14 residues. This CDR3 is CASRVGGSTDTQYF. For the CDR3, the DNA is TGTGCCAGCAGAGTCGGGGGGAGCACAGATACGCAGTATTTT.

The chain is built from TRBV9 and TRBJ2-5, with TRBD2 matching over 13 bases. V lost 2 bases, J lost 1 base, and 2 bases stayed unmatched. The CDR3 sequence is 16 residues long. The germline V gene has CDR1 SGDLS and CDR2 YYNGEE. The CDR3 nucleotides read TGTGCCAGCAGCGTCGGACTAGCGGGGGCCCAAGAGACCCAGTACTTC. This codes for CASSVGLAGAQETQYF. Drawing the rest from reference TRBV9 and TRBJ2-5, the complete variable domain is DSGVTQTPKHLITATGQRVTLRCSPRSGDLSVYWYQQSLDQGLQFLIQYYNGEERAKGNILERFSAQQFPDLHSELNLSSLELGDSALYFCASSVGLAGAQETQYFGPGTRLLVL.

This rearrangement joins TRBV5-1 to TRBJ1-2, with TRBD1 matching over 7 bases. Per germline, CDR1 SGHRS and CDR2 YFSETQ. V shed 0 bases, J shed 7 bases, and the junction held 6 bases outside the gene matches. The CDR3 sequence is 14 residues long. The CDR3 is CASSLAGTGVGYTF. CDR3 DNA: TGCGCCAGCAGCTTGGCTGGAACAGGGGTTGGCTACACCTTC.

This chain uses TRBV2 with TRBJ2-1; 7 bases are a match to TRBD2. Per germline, CDR1 SNHLY and CDR2 FYNNEI. Unmatched junction bases numbered 3, after V lost 4 bases and J lost 9 bases. This CDR3 has 12 amino acids. The CDR3 protein is CASSVERGEQFF. DNA for the CDR3: TGTGCCAGCAGTGTGGAGCGGGGTGAGCAGTTCTTC.

The CDR3 region is CATSRSGSGGRVSYEQYF. CDR3 nucleotide sequence: TGTGCCACCAGCAGATCGGGGAGTGGGGGCCGTGTTTCCTACGAGCAGTACTTC. This sequence joins TRBV15 and TRBJ2-7; tentatively, D is TRBD1 (6 bases). This CDR3 has 18 residues. Looked up from germline, CDR1 is LNHNV and CDR2 is YYDKDF (reference sequence). V gave up 2 bases and J gave up 1 base, with 21 bases separating them. Together with reference TRBV15 and TRBJ2-7, the CDR3 gives the full variable domain: DAMVIQNPRYQVTQFGKPVTLSCSQTLNHNVMYWYQQKSSQAPKLLFHYYDKDFNNEADTPDNFQSRRPNTSFCFLDIRSPGLGDTAMYLCATSRSGSGGRVSYEQYFGPGTRLTVT.

The chain joins TRBV15 to TRBJ2-6, with TRBD1 identical over 9 bases. The CDR3 length is 17 residues. Looked up from germline, CDR1 is LNHNV and CDR2 is YYDKDF (reference sequence). V was pared by 9 bases and J by 0 bases, with 9 bases of the junction left unmatched. CDR3 in DNA: TGTGCCACAACCACCGGGACAGGGATCTCTGGGGCCAACGTCCTGACTTTC. Amino acids: CATTTGTGISGANVLTF.